This TCR beta chain was sequenced for a study of CD8+ T cells in alopecia areata. Study conclusions and caveats: How baseline CD8+ expansion relates to response remains uncertain (there was one nonresponder). In scalp and blood, many expanded lesional clones persisted during tofacitinib.

The germline V gene has CDR1 LNHNV and CDR2 YYDKDF (reference sequence). Deletions cut 3 bases from V and 0 bases from J, with 14 bases between. The CDR3 is 16 amino acids. RNA extraction was followed by reverse transcription into cDNA, which acted as the sequencing template. Libraries were prepared by immunoSEQ multiplex PCR; TCRdb keeps only in-frame clonotypes and omits some of them. The table has some 240,000 clones, more than 45% seen once. Treatment given: oral pan-JAK inhibitor, 5-10 mg twice daily. As for this clone: Its specificity is not known.

The TCR sequence derives from a human donor with alopecia areata. The sample in question was CD4+ T cells sorted from blood, obtained at week 4, from a patient treated with tofacitinib. V and J are TRBV15 and TRBJ1-2; D ambiguous. The chain's CDR3 is CATSSPSFSTNYGYTF. CDR3 sequence (DNA): TGTGCCACCAGCAGCCCGTCGTTCAGTACTAACTATGGCTACACCTTC.